This T cell receptor beta chain appears in the sequencing data of a study of blood T cells in healthy people across ages. A sample-barcoded 5' primer and a J-beta primer mix were used in a second PCR of roughly 7 to 12 cycles. A tag from a template-switch adaptor with 12 random nucleotides marked each cDNA molecule. TCRdb passed the 5' RACE reads through MiXCR, listing each CDR3 protein once. Here the sample spans 500,000 to 600,000 distinct CDR3 sequences, about 26% being singletons. This clonotype was counted only a few times. Its antigen is still unknown. Overall study findings and caveats: Age brought a roughly linear fall in TCR beta diversity measured per million T cells.

Germline V gene lookup returns CDR1 KGHDR and CDR2 SFDVKD. CDR3 length equals 16 residues. Trimming took 7 bases from V and 8 from J, leaving 24 bases between them. With each sample, at least 5 micrograms of total RNA were extracted. This sequence originates from an older woman in good health. This chain connects TRBV24-1 to TRBJ2-3, with D possibly being TRBD2 (5 bases). Sequencing was carried out using blood. The CDR3 nucleotides read TGTGCCACCAGCCCCCAGTGGGAGAATAATGGAGGTACGCAGTATTTT. It codes for CATSPQWENNGGTQYF.